The 8 T cell receptor beta chains below were found in one sample sequenced in a study of blood T cell repertoires in COVID-19. Assay: immunoSEQ multiplex PCR; the TCRdb copy retains only in-frame clones and omits some. The table lists more than 300,000 clones, 85% to 90% of them singletons. The source material was peripheral blood. The receptors were gathered from a woman in her 50s with COVID-19, enrolled during active disease.

This chain joins TRBV12-3 or TRBV12-4 and TRBJ1-2; D unresolved. This CDR3 comprises 12 residues. The V and J ends lost 5 bases and 5 bases respectively, with 9 bases between them. CDR3 nucleotides: TGTGCCAGCAGTGAGGGCGGGTATGGCTACACCTTC. Its protein product is CASSEGGYGYTF.

The chain employs TRBV28 and TRBJ2-7; TRBD2 aligns across 9 bases. J lost 5 bases, V lost 7 bases, and 6 bases had no gene match. This CDR3 region has 13 residues. CDR1 and CDR2 from the germline V gene are MDHEN and SYDVKM. In nucleotides, the CDR3 is TGTGCCAGCACGAGGACTAGCGTCCACGAGCAGTACTTC. Translated: CASTRTSVHEQYF.

The chain joins TRBV19 to TRBJ2-7, with 10 bases aligning to TRBD1. Germline-derived CDR1 and CDR2 are LNHDA and SQIVND (reference sequence). This CDR3 contains 16 residues. V was pared by 6 bases and J by 4 bases, with 12 bases of the junction left unmatched. The CDR3: CASSPQRTGGGYEQYF. The CDR3 DNA sequence: TGTGCCAGTAGCCCACAACGGACAGGGGGAGGATACGAGCAGTACTTC.

For the CDR3, the DNA is TGTGCCAGCAGCTACTCCGGGACAGCTAACACCGGGGAGCTGTTTTTT. Translating gives CASSYSGTANTGELFF. The rearrangement joins TRBV7-2 to TRBJ2-2; TRBD1 agrees at 7 bases. The CDR3 contains 16 residues. V lost 4 bases, J lost 2 bases, and 7 bases stayed unmatched. Germline loops: CDR1 SGHTA, CDR2 FQGNSA.

This clone occurred once. The chain couples TRBV12-2 to TRBJ1-2. TRBV12-2 has pseudogene status. The CDR3 has 18 residues. The CDR3 coding sequence is TGTGCAAGTCGCCTTTTTCGGCCGCCGAGGGATTGCAACTATGGCTACACCTTC. Translating it yields CASRLFRPPRDCNYGYTF.

The chain joins TRBV5-4 to TRBJ1-2; D is unresolved. The length of the CDR3 is 14 residues. With 0 bases removed from V and 2 bases from J, the gap between germline ends came to 8 bases. Germline CDR1 SGHNT, CDR2 YYREEE (reference sequence). The CDR3 here is CASSLAPLNYGYTF. CDR3 DNA sequence: TGTGCCAGCAGCTTGGCACCCCTAAACTATGGCTACACCTTC. The whole variable domain, remainder taken from reference TRBV5-4 and TRBJ1-2, is ETGVTQSPTHLIKTRGQQVTLRCSSQSGHNTVSWYQQALGQGPQFIFQYYREEENGRGNFPPRFSGLQFPNYSSELNVNALELDDSALYLCASSLAPLNYGYTFGSGTRLTVV.

The chain employs TRBV7-6 and TRBJ2-7, with 11 nucleotides matching TRBD2. This CDR3 contains 15 residues. The V and J ends lost 5 bases and 3 bases, in that order; junction bases with no gene match: 6. Germline V CDR1 and CDR2: SGHVS, FNYEAQ. The chain's CDR3 is CASSRFTSGSYEQYF. In nucleotides, the CDR3 is TGTGCCAGCAGCCGATTCACTAGCGGGAGCTACGAGCAGTACTTC.

The sample holds one count of this clone. The chain employs TRBV7-6 and TRBJ1-1; TRBD1 is a possible D gene (5 bases). The CDR3 loop spans 15 amino acids. The germline V gene has CDR1 SGHVS and CDR2 FNYEAQ. Trimming pared 5 bases from V and 7 bases from J, leaving 20 bases between. The CDR3 sequence: CASSVWGLRGNEAFF. DNA for the CDR3: TGTGCCAGCAGCGTTTGGGGCCTTCGTGGTAATGAAGCTTTCTTT. The whole variable domain, filled in from reference TRBV7-6 and TRBJ1-1, reads GAGVSQSPRYKVTKRGQDVALRCDPISGHVSLYWYRQALGQGPEFLTYFNYEAQQDKSGLPNDRFSAERPEGSISTLTIQRTEQRDSAMYRCASSVWGLRGNEAFFGQGTRLTVV.